These 15 T cell receptor beta chains came from one sample sequenced in a study of cytomegalovirus exposure and HLA in healthy donors. In the PCR, 60 Vbeta and 13 Jbeta primers were used. Produced via immunoSEQ multiplex PCR; TCRdb's table is partial and in-frame only. The sample consists of about 130,000 clones, around 77% of them appearing once. Sequencing input: PBMCs. All receptors come from a male donor in good health and CMV-seropositive.

This chain joins TRBV21-1 and TRBJ1-2; the D call TRBD1 from the table was never checked on the DNA. TRBV21-1 is a pseudogene segment. CDR3 length equals 20 residues. The CDR3: CASSKGGAKGQGAPIRGYTF. As DNA, the CDR3 is TGTGCCAGCAGCAAAGGCGGGGCGAAAGGACAGGGCGCACCCATTCGGGGCTACACCTTC.

The J gene is TRBJ2-1, the V gene TRBV19; 8 positions match TRBD2. The CDR3 runs to 14 residues. V lost 7 bases, J lost 3 bases, and 5 bases stayed unmatched. CDR1 is LNHDA and CDR2 is SQIVND in the germline V gene (reference sequence). The CDR3 here is CASNPAGDYNEQFF. The CDR3 DNA is TGTGCCAGTAACCCAGCGGGAGACTACAATGAGCAGTTCTTC. Using reference TRBV19 and TRBJ2-1 for the parts outside the CDR3, the full variable domain is DGGITQSPKYLFRKEGQNVTLSCEQNLNHDAMYWYRQDPGQGLRLIYYSQIVNDFQKGDIAEGYSVSREKKESFPLTVTSAQKNPTAFYLCASNPAGDYNEQFFGPGTRLTVL.

V gene TRBV5-1 combines with J gene TRBJ2-3; TRBD2 aligns across 8 bases. The CDR3 extends over 15 amino acids. CDR1 is SGHRS, CDR2 YFSETQ, per germline. The ends lost 2 bases at V and 2 bases at J; junction bases unmatched: 4. This CDR3 is CASSFSGVLTDTQYF. In DNA form, the CDR3 reads TGCGCCAGCAGCTTTAGCGGGGTCCTCACAGATACGCAGTATTTT.

The V call is TRBV5-1, the J call TRBJ2-7, with 9 bases aligning to TRBD1. The V gene end was trimmed by 0 bases and the J gene end by 3 bases; junction bases not matched to a gene: 4. This CDR3 contains 15 residues. Germline V CDR1 and CDR2: SGHRS, YFSETQ. DNA of the CDR3: TGCGCCAGCAGCTTGGGACAGGGGGATTTCTACGAGCAGTACTTC. Translating gives CASSLGQGDFYEQYF.

The chain's CDR3 is CASSLSQLDQPQHF. The CDR3 DNA is TGTGCCAGCAGTTTATCTCAGTTGGATCAGCCCCAGCATTTT. The V and J genes are TRBV28 and TRBJ1-5; D is undetermined. Trimming cost V 1 base and J 5 bases, with 9 bases left between them. The CDR3 is made up of 14 amino acids. Per the germline V gene, CDR1 is MDHEN and CDR2 is SYDVKM. Drawing the rest from reference TRBV28 and TRBJ1-5, the complete variable domain is DVKVTQSSRYLVKRTGEKVFLECVQDMDHENMFWYRQDPGLGLRLIYFSYDVKMKEKGDIPEGYSVSREKKERFSLILESASTNQTSMYLCASSLSQLDQPQHFGDGTRLSIL.

The chain recombines TRBV15 with TRBJ1-5; the D gene is possibly TRBD1 (6 bases). V was pared by 5 bases and J by 7 bases, with 12 bases between. The CDR3 consists of 13 residues. Germline CDR1 is LNHNV and CDR2 is YYDKDF (reference sequence). This chain's CDR3 is CATSGDKGQPQHF. CDR3 sequence (DNA): TGTGCCACCAGCGGGGACAAGGGCCAGCCCCAGCATTTT.

The chain links TRBV7-6 to TRBJ2-7, with 7 bases that match TRBD1. Germline CDR1 and CDR2: SGHVS and FNYEAQ. This CDR3 has 16 amino acids. Trimming removed 0 bases from V and 4 bases from J; junction bases left unmatched: 9. CDR3 nucleotide sequence: TGTGCCAGCAGCTTAGCGTTGGGACAGATGACTTACGAGCAGTACTTC. Protein sequence: CASSLALGQMTYEQYF.

The chain couples TRBV19 to TRBJ1-5; TRBD1 matches 8 bases. V lost 4 bases to trimming and J lost 6 bases; unmatched junction nucleotides: 5. Per the germline V gene, CDR1 is LNHDA and CDR2 is SQIVND (reference sequence). The CDR3 length is 14 residues. CDR3 nucleotides: TGTGCCAGTAGTACAGGGACAGGCGGTCAGCCCCAGCATTTT. It is translated as CASSTGTGGQPQHF.

The gene calls are TRBV7-9 and TRBJ1-1; maybe TRBD1 (6 bases). V was cut by 4 bases and J by 1 base, with 10 bases left in between. The CDR3 is 14 residues long. The germline gives CDR1 SEHNR, CDR2 FQNEAQ (reference sequence). The CDR3 protein is CASSWGQANTEAFF. DNA of the CDR3: TGTGCCAGCAGCTGGGGACAAGCGAACACTGAAGCTTTCTTT.

The chain has TRBV27 and TRBJ2-7, with D perhaps matching TRBD1 (6 bases). V lost 5 bases and J lost 3, with 14 bases in between. This CDR3 contains 14 residues. Germline assignment: CDR1 MNHEY and CDR2 SMNVEV (reference sequence). CDR3 nucleotide sequence: TGTGCCAGCAGTCCCCGACAGGACCGCTACGAGCAGTACTTC. Translated, it gives CASSPRQDRYEQYF.

This rearrangement joins TRBV19 to TRBJ2-2; TRBD2 matches at 11 bases. Germline trimming cut 3 bases from V and 7 bases from J; bases unmatched to any gene: 7. There are 16 residues in the CDR3. CDR1 is LNHDA and CDR2 is SQIVND in the germline V gene (reference sequence). The CDR3 coding sequence is TGTGCCAGTAGTATTTTCACTAGCGGGAGAATCGGGGAGCTGTTTTTT. Protein: CASSIFTSGRIGELFF.

The chain recombines TRBV4-1 with TRBJ2-1; TRBD2 matches at 7 bases. CDR3 length equals 15 residues. The V gene's germline CDR1 is MGHRA and CDR2 YSYEKL. V trimming: 7 bases; J trimming: 8 bases; junction bases outside the gene matches: 14. The CDR3 spells CASTHRGEFYDEQFF. CDR3 coding DNA: TGCGCCAGCACCCACCGGGGGGAGTTTTACGATGAGCAGTTCTTC.

This clone was seen only once. The CDR3 coding sequence is TGTGCCAGCAGTCACCGGGACACTTGGAGCAATCAGCCCCAGCATTTT. Protein product: CASSHRDTWSNQPQHF. The chain carries TRBV2 and TRBJ1-5, with D perhaps TRBD1 (6 bases). V was shortened by 5 bases and J by 1 base, with 15 bases between the two germline ends. Germline V CDR1 and CDR2: SNHLY, FYNNEI. CDR3 length: 16 residues.

The chain joins TRBV29-1 to TRBJ2-3, with 8 bases fitting TRBD2. Germline V lookup: CDR1 SQVTM, CDR2 ANQGSEA. With 6 bases clipped from V and 0 bases from J, the junction kept 8 bases outside the gene matches. This CDR3 spans 15 amino acids. The CDR3 coding sequence is TGCAGCGTGGCCGGGGGGGCTGAAAGCACAGATACGCAGTATTTT. As protein: CSVAGGAESTDTQYF.

This sequence joins TRBV6-5 and TRBJ2-1; 9 bases align to TRBD2. Germline V gives CDR1 MNHEY, CDR2 SVGAGI. The junction had 3 bases not matched to a gene; V was cut back by 2 bases and J by 1 base. The CDR3 is 16 residues long. This CDR3 is CASSYPSGTSYNEQFF. The DNA of the CDR3 is TGTGCCAGCAGTTACCCTAGCGGGACGTCCTACAATGAGCAGTTCTTC.